This T cell receptor (beta chain) is drawn from a study of cytomegalovirus exposure and HLA in healthy donors. CDR3 length: 18 amino acids. Trimming removed 0 bases at V and 1 base at J, with 17 bases between. CDR1 is SGHNT and CDR2 is YYREEE in the germline V gene (reference sequence). A multiplex PCR was run with 60 Vbeta primers and 13 Jbeta primers. Profiled with immunoSEQ multiplex PCR; TCRdb holds only in-frame clones, not every one. The profile shows 95,000 to 150,000 clones, over 80% of them singletons. This clonotype was sampled from a man aged 25-45 years in good health and CMV-seronegative. The sequencing sample was made of PBMCs. V usage is TRBV5-4 and J usage is TRBJ2-1, with a weak D call TRBD2 (6 bases). The chain's CDR3 is CASSLADGGGRSYNEQFF. The CDR3 DNA is TGTGCCAGCAGCTTGGCCGACGGGGGTGGTAGGTCCTACAATGAGCAGTTCTTC.